Below are 25 T cell receptor beta chains sequenced from a single sample in a study of blood T cell repertoires in COVID-19 (dated by TCRdb to about 2020). Libraries came from the immunoSEQ multiplex PCR assay. The source is immuneACCESS, and TCRdb retained only in-frame sequences with V and J called. Part of the clones is not carried over; for the studies checked, unresolved V genes explain less than half of this, and the remainder is unexplained. The sample profile shows hundreds of thousands of clones; about nine tenths of them were found once. The ten largest clones add up to approximately 2% of the sample. The sample consisted of PBMCs or T cells enriched from blood (not recorded which). These receptors originate from a woman aged 18-29 years who had recovered from COVID-19.

The rearrangement links TRBV11-2 to TRBJ2-1, with TRBD1 matching 9 bases. The length of the CDR3 is 12 residues. Losses at the gene ends were 3 bases for V and 14 bases for J; bases not matched to a gene: 5. CDR1 SGHAT and CDR2 FQNNGV come from the germline V gene. CDR3 amino acids: CASSFSGTGKFF. The CDR3 DNA reads TGTGCCAGCAGCTTTTCCGGGACAGGGAAGTTCTTC. The full variable domain, in which reference TRBV11-2 and TRBJ2-1 provide the parts outside the CDR3, is EAGVAQSPRYKIIEKRQSVAFWCNPISGHATLYWYQQILGQGPKLLIQFQNNGVVDDSQLPKDRFSAERLKGVDSTLKIQPAKLEDSAVYLCASSFSGTGKFFGPGTRLTVL.

The CDR3 DNA is TGTGCCATCAGGGCACAGGGGTTGAAGAACACTGAAGCTTTCTTT. It encodes CAIRAQGLKNTEAFF. The chain links TRBV10-3 to TRBJ1-1; 7 bases agree with TRBD1. CDR3 size: 15 residues. The germline gives CDR1 ENHRY, CDR2 SYGVKD. J gave up 1 base and V 6 bases, and 8 bases lay outside the gene matches.

This chain links TRBV4-2 with TRBJ2-7; TRBD2 matches 10 bases. Trimming cost V 2 bases and J 2 bases; bases outside gene matches: 3. From germline, CDR1 is LGHNA and CDR2 YNFKEQ. The length of the CDR3 is 15 residues. CDR3 sequence: CASSQIAGGTYEQYF. CDR3 sequence (DNA): TGTGCCAGCAGCCAAATAGCGGGGGGCACCTACGAGCAGTACTTC.

The V and J genes are TRBV28 and TRBJ2-1; perhaps TRBD1 as D (6 bases). The germline V and J ends were trimmed by 5 bases and 0 bases, with 14 bases remaining between them. Per the germline V gene, CDR1 is MDHEN and CDR2 is SYDVKM. The CDR3 length is 16 residues. CDR3 DNA: TGTGCCAGCAGTCCAGGGACATGGAGCTCCTACAATGAGCAGTTCTTC. Protein sequence: CASSPGTWSSYNEQFF.

This clone was detected once. The chain carries TRBV27 and TRBJ1-1, with D possibly matching TRBD1 (5 bases). V lost 3 bases to trimming and J lost 0 bases, with 23 bases between them. CDR3 length equals 19 residues. The germline CDR1 and CDR2 sequences are MNHEY and SMNVEV (reference sequence). The CDR3 protein is CASSFRIVSLRALNTEAFF. The CDR3 DNA reads TGTGCCAGCAGTTTTAGGATTGTGTCCCTCAGGGCATTGAACACTGAAGCTTTCTTT.

This chain joins TRBV5-1 and TRBJ1-2, with 8 nucleotides matching TRBD1. This CDR3 has 14 amino acids. After removal of 4 bases from V and 1 base from J, the junction contained 3 bases not matched to a gene. The V gene's germline CDR1 is SGHRS and CDR2 YFSETQ. CDR3 bases: TGCGCCAGCAGCCATGGACAGGGTAACTATGGCTACACCTTC. Encoded protein: CASSHGQGNYGYTF.

The chain uses TRBV7-3 and TRBJ2-1; no firm D call. The CDR3 has 13 residues. V was cut by 2 bases and J by 10 bases, with 12 bases left in between. Germline V gives CDR1 SGHTA, CDR2 FQGTGA. The CDR3 nucleotides are TGTGCCAGCAGCTTATATAGCTCTCGGGAGCAGTTCTTC. This encodes CASSLYSSREQFF.

J is TRBJ2-5 and V is TRBV19, with 9 bases matching TRBD1. The V gene end was trimmed by 5 bases and the J gene end by 1 base; junction bases not matched to a gene: 2. The length of the CDR3 is 14 residues. Germline values: CDR1 LNHDA, CDR2 SQIVND (reference sequence). The CDR3 sequence: CASSQQGAQETQYF. CDR3 in DNA: TGTGCCAGTAGTCAACAGGGGGCCCAAGAGACCCAGTACTTC.

The chain recombines TRBV5-6 with TRBJ2-3; D possibly corresponds to TRBD2 (6 bases). CDR3 length equals 16 residues. Germline V lookup: CDR1 SGHDT, CDR2 YYEEEE. V lost 0 bases and J lost 0, with 11 bases in between. The chain's CDR3 is CASSLDARGSTDTQYF. In nucleotides, the CDR3 is TGTGCCAGCAGCTTGGATGCGCGGGGAAGCACAGATACGCAGTATTTT.

The rearrangement uses TRBV28 and TRBJ1-3; D is possibly TRBD1 (5 bases). The CDR3 consists of 13 residues. V lost 7 bases, J lost 8 bases, and 15 bases lay in between. Germline loops: CDR1 MDHEN, CDR2 SYDVKM. CDR3 sequence reads: CASNQGLGYTIYF. The CDR3 DNA follows: TGTGCCAGCAATCAGGGACTAGGTTACACCATATATTTT.

The V and J genes are TRBV18 and TRBJ1-3; D is uncertain. Germline V gene lookup returns CDR1 KGHSH and CDR2 LQKENI. The germline V and J ends were trimmed by 3 bases and 4 bases, with 10 bases remaining between them. The CDR3 contains 14 residues. DNA for the CDR3: TGTGCCAGCTCACCGGGCTTCGGAGGAAACACCATATATTTT. Amino acids: CASSPGFGGNTIYF.

The chain carries TRBV11-3 and TRBJ2-1, with 9 bases lining up with TRBD2. The J segment lost 6 bases and the V segment lost 2 bases, leaving 8 bases of the junction unmatched. The length of the CDR3 is 16 residues. Germline V gives CDR1 SGHNT, CDR2 YENEEA. The CDR3 protein is CASSLSGGRAINEQFF. DNA for the CDR3: TGTGCCAGCAGCTTATCCGGCGGGAGGGCTATCAATGAGCAGTTCTTC.

In its sample, this clone was seen once. The chain carries TRBV4-1 and TRBJ2-1, with D possibly being TRBD2 (6 bases). Germline V CDR1 and CDR2: MGHRA, YSYEKL. V dropped 2 bases and J dropped 4 bases, with 15 bases sitting between them. This CDR3 spans 16 amino acids. In nucleotides, the CDR3 is TGCGCCAGCAGCCAAATAGCCCTCCGGGGGTACAATGAGCAGTTCTTC. Translating gives CASSQIALRGYNEQFF.

V and J are TRBV4-2 and TRBJ1-4; D unclear. CDR3 length: 16 residues. The V gene lost 1 base and the J gene lost 7 bases, with 16 bases spanning the gap. The germline gives CDR1 LGHNA, CDR2 YNFKEQ. The CDR3: CASSQAKTQAREKLFF. CDR3 in DNA: TGTGCCAGCAGCCAAGCGAAGACGCAGGCGCGTGAAAAACTGTTTTTT.

The V gene is TRBV6-4, the J gene TRBJ2-1; tentatively, D is TRBD2 (5 bases). Germline V gene data show CDR1 as MRHNA and CDR2 as SNTAGT. The V gene lost 6 bases and the J gene lost 4 bases, with 16 bases spanning the gap. The CDR3 is 15 residues long. CDR3 nucleotide sequence: TGTGCCAGCAGCATGGAGGCTAGCCCTTACAATGAGCAGTTCTTC. This translates into CASSMEASPYNEQFF.

The chain uses TRBV5-1 and TRBJ1-1; possibly TRBD1 for D (5 bases). This CDR3 has 15 residues. The germline V gene has CDR1 SGHRS and CDR2 YFSETQ. V lost 0 bases to trimming and J lost 2 bases, with 11 bases between them. CDR3 DNA: TGCGCCAGCAGCTTGGGTCCCCAGGGCAACACTGAAGCTTTCTTT. Translation: CASSLGPQGNTEAFF.

The chain recombines TRBV28 with TRBJ1-2, with D hard to call. V gave up 2 bases and J gave up 4 bases, with 14 bases separating them. Germline-derived CDR1 and CDR2 are MDHEN and SYDVKM. The CDR3 contains 15 residues. The CDR3 DNA reads TGTGCCAGCAGTTTACCTGCGGGTCCTGTCTATGGCTACACCTTC. Its protein is CASSLPAGPVYGYTF.

This chain joins TRBV9 and TRBJ2-6; D gene uncertain. Germline V gives CDR1 SGDLS, CDR2 YYNGEE. V gave up 3 bases and J gave up 1 base, with 17 bases separating them. This CDR3 is built from 18 residues. CDR3 nucleotides: TGTGCCAGCAGCGCTCCGGGTCTTCGAATGTCTGGGGCCAACGTCCTGACTTTC. Protein sequence: CASSAPGLRMSGANVLTF. Variable domain in full (rest from reference TRBV9 and TRBJ2-6): DSGVTQTPKHLITATGQRVTLRCSPRSGDLSVYWYQQSLDQGLQFLIQYYNGEERAKGNILERFSAQQFPDLHSELNLSSLELGDSALYFCASSAPGLRMSGANVLTFGAGSRLTVL.

The rearrangement joins TRBV2 to TRBJ1-5; weak D call: TRBD1 (5 bases). Germline V gives CDR1 SNHLY, CDR2 FYNNEI. The CDR3 extends over 13 amino acids. The V and J ends lost 6 bases and 5 bases respectively, with 11 bases between them. CDR3 coding DNA: TGTGCCAGCAGGGGGGAGGGTCATCAGCCCCAGCATTTT. Translation gives CASRGEGHQPQHF.

The chain recombines TRBV9 with TRBJ1-4, with D possibly TRBD1 on 6 matching bases. Germline CDR1 SGDLS, CDR2 YYNGEE. The length of the CDR3 is 14 residues. The V gene lost 1 base and the J gene lost 8 bases, with 12 bases spanning the gap. CDR3 bases: TGTGCCAGCAGCGTAACAGGGATGGGGGAAAAACTGTTTTTT. Encoded protein: CASSVTGMGEKLFF.

V gene TRBV19 combines with J gene TRBJ1-5, with D uncertain. The germline gives CDR1 LNHDA, CDR2 SQIVND (reference sequence). The V gene lost 10 bases and the J gene lost 3 bases, with 13 bases spanning the gap. This CDR3 comprises 13 residues. The CDR3 loop is CATWGGNNQPQHF. The CDR3 DNA is TGTGCCACATGGGGAGGGAACAATCAGCCCCAGCATTTT. Full variable domain (missing parts from reference TRBV19 and TRBJ1-5): DGGITQSPKYLFRKEGQNVTLSCEQNLNHDAMYWYRQDPGQGLRLIYYSQIVNDFQKGDIAEGYSVSREKKESFPLTVTSAQKNPTAFYLCATWGGNNQPQHFGDGTRLSIL.

J is TRBJ2-2 and V is TRBV5-1; TRBD2 might be the D (5 bases). The CDR3 has 14 residues. Germline loops: CDR1 SGHRS, CDR2 YFSETQ. Between the trimmed V and J ends, which lost 3 bases and 4 bases, there was a span of 10 bases. The CDR3, as DNA: TGCGCCAGCAGCTCGGGGTCCGGCACCGGGGAGCTGTTTTTT. Residues: CASSSGSGTGELFF.

The rearrangement joins TRBV7-3 to TRBJ1-2; no firm D call. CDR3 length: 15 amino acids. V lost 5 bases, J lost 4 bases, and 17 bases lay in between. CDR1 and CDR2 from the germline V gene are SGHTA and FQGTGA. The CDR3 coding sequence is TGTGCCAGCAGCATCCCCCTCGTAAATCGCTATGGCTACACCTTC. Its protein is CASSIPLVNRYGYTF. Complete variable domain (other parts from reference TRBV7-3 and TRBJ1-2): GAGVSQTPSNKVTEKGKYVELRCDPISGHTALYWYRQSLGQGPEFLIYFQGTGAADDSGLPNDRFFAVRPEGSVSTLKIQRTERGDSAVYLCASSIPLVNRYGYTFGSGTRLTVV.

The chain carries TRBV28 and TRBJ1-1; D may be TRBD1 (6 bases). This CDR3 contains 13 residues. V was clipped by 6 bases and J by 1 base, with 9 bases between them. Germline V lookup: CDR1 MDHEN, CDR2 SYDVKM. The CDR3 region is CASSPTGNTEAFF. CDR3 bases: TGTGCCAGCAGCCCGACAGGGAACACTGAAGCTTTCTTT.

This chain uses TRBV2 with TRBJ2-7; 8 bases are shared with TRBD1. The CDR3 runs to 15 residues. V lost 6 bases, J lost 0 bases, and 7 bases stayed unmatched. CDR1 and CDR2 (germline): SNHLY, FYNNEI. CDR3 residues: CASRSRTGSSYEQYF. Here the CDR3 DNA reads TGTGCCAGCAGGTCGAGGACAGGGAGCTCCTACGAGCAGTACTTC. The full variable domain, its missing parts supplied by reference TRBV2 and TRBJ2-7, is EPEVTQTPSHQVTQMGQEVILRCVPISNHLYFYWYRQILGQKVEFLVSFYNNEISEKSEIFDDQFSVERPDGSNFTLKIRSTKLEDSAMYFCASRSRTGSSYEQYFGPGTRLTVT.